Below, 25 T cell receptor beta chains from the same sample are listed, as sequenced in a study of CD4 T cells in relation to SARS-CoV-2 and coronaviruses. The unexposed donors gave CD4+ T cells in about 2010-2019, prior to COVID-19. The data were produced by immunoSEQ multiplex PCR, yet TCRdb's version contains in-frame clones alone and is incomplete. The sample lists some 64,000 clones, 85% to 95% occurring once. Sequenced input: naive CD4+ T cells from PBMCs. Subset in this sample: naive CD4+ T cells isolated by negative enrichment. The receptors were gathered from a human donor in good health.

This chain joins TRBV18 and TRBJ1-5; 7 nucleotides line up with TRBD1. Germline CDR1 KGHSH, CDR2 LQKENI. There are 16 residues in the CDR3. The V and J ends lost 6 bases and 0 bases, in that order; junction bases with no gene match: 8. CDR3 in amino acids: CASSPTTGDSNQPQHF. The CDR3 bases are TGTGCCAGCTCCCCGACTACAGGGGATAGCAATCAGCCCCAGCATTTT.

This clone has only a few counts. The junction does not match germline at one end; this may be a read error. V usage is TRBV24-1 and J usage is TRBJ1-5; D uncertain. The CDR3 consists of 13 residues. Germline CDR1 reads KGHDR; CDR2 reads SFDVKD. CDR3: CATSEDSNQPQHF. The CDR3 DNA sequence: TGTGCCACAAGTGAGGATAGCAATCAGCCCCAGCATTTT.

This rearrangement joins TRBV12-3 or TRBV12-4 to TRBJ1-2, with unresolved D. This CDR3 region has 12 residues. Trimming cost V 6 bases and J 8 bases, with 13 bases left between them. CDR3 residues: CASSLNSGGYTF. The CDR3 nucleotides are TGTGCCAGCAGCCTCAACAGCGGGGGCTACACCTTC.

The J gene is TRBJ2-3, the V gene TRBV12-5; 13 nucleotides line up with TRBD2. The CDR3 has 18 residues. With V trimmed by 6 bases and J by 6 bases, 15 bases remained unmatched. Germline lookup yields CDR1 LGHNT and CDR2 FRNRAP. CDR3 protein: CASGRTGLAGKWRDTQYF. The CDR3 coding sequence is TGTGCTAGTGGACGAACGGGACTAGCGGGAAAATGGCGGGATACGCAGTATTTT.

The CDR3 loop reads CASSIATGRSYEQYF. CDR3 DNA: TGTGCCAGTAGTATCGCGACAGGCCGCTCCTACGAGCAGTACTTC. V gene TRBV19 combines with J gene TRBJ2-7; D possibly corresponds to TRBD1 (6 bases). The CDR3 extends over 15 amino acids. Between the trimmed V and J ends, which lost 3 bases and 0 bases, there was a span of 12 bases. Germline CDR1 is LNHDA and CDR2 is SQIVND (reference sequence).

The CDR3 loop is CASSVATRTGLSTDTQYF. The CDR3 DNA sequence: TGTGCCAGCAGCGTAGCTACACGGACAGGACTTAGCACAGATACGCAGTATTTT. The chain carries TRBV9 and TRBJ2-3; 7 bases fit TRBD1. The CDR3 is made up of 18 amino acids. With 0 bases clipped from V and 0 bases from J, the junction kept 10 bases outside the gene matches. Germline V CDR1 and CDR2: SGDLS, YYNGEE.

The chain links TRBV28 to TRBJ1-2; D is unresolved. V was cut by 6 bases and J by 6 bases, with 14 bases left in between. CDR1 is MDHEN, CDR2 SYDVKM, per germline. CDR3 length: 13 amino acids. The DNA for the CDR3 is TGTGCCAGCAGGTCCGCCCCGGGTGATGGCTACACCTTC. Its translation: CASRSAPGDGYTF.

This sequence joins TRBV6-5 and TRBJ2-7; 10 bases agree with TRBD1. The trim removed 7 bases at V and 4 bases at J, leaving 7 bases unmatched. In germline, CDR1 is MNHEY, CDR2 SVGAGI. This CDR3 has 14 amino acids. The CDR3 protein is CASKSDRGSYEQYF. The CDR3 DNA reads TGTGCCAGCAAATCGGACAGGGGGTCGTACGAGCAGTACTTC.

This clone is a singleton in its sample. The chain joins TRBV14 to TRBJ2-7, with unresolved D. Germline V gives CDR1 SGHDN, CDR2 FVKESK. V lost 2 bases, J lost 5 bases, and 10 bases lay in between. The CDR3 is 13 amino acids. CDR3 nucleotides: TGTGCCAGCAGCCAAATCTGGGCCAACGAGCAGTACTTC. Translated: CASSQIWANEQYF.

The gene calls are TRBV2 and TRBJ1-3, with a possible D match to TRBD1 (6 bases). This CDR3 has 16 amino acids. CDR1 SNHLY and CDR2 FYNNEI come from the germline V gene. Trimming took 5 bases from V and 0 from J, leaving 14 bases between them. CDR3 nucleotide sequence: TGTGCCAGCAGTAACAGGGACCCCGTCTCTGGAAACACCATATATTTT. Its translation is CASSNRDPVSGNTIYF. Full variable domain (outside the CDR3, taken from reference TRBV2 and TRBJ1-3): EPEVTQTPSHQVTQMGQEVILRCVPISNHLYFYWYRQILGQKVEFLVSFYNNEISEKSEIFDDQFSVERPDGSNFTLKIRSTKLEDSAMYFCASSNRDPVSGNTIYFGEGSWLTVV.

V is TRBV21-1 and J is TRBJ1-6; whether TRBD1, the table's D call, matches the DNA was not checked. TRBV21-1 is noted as a pseudogene. The CDR3 runs 17 residues. Written as DNA, the CDR3 is TGTGCCAGCAGCGAGTTCCATTCGGGACAGGATTATTCACCCCTCCACTTT. Translated: CASSEFHSGQDYSPLHF.

V and J are TRBV5-1 and TRBJ1-5; no firm D call. The CDR3 is 12 amino acids. Germline V gene data show CDR1 as SGHRS and CDR2 as YFSETQ. Trimming took 0 bases from V and 6 from J, leaving 4 bases between them. DNA of the CDR3: TGCGCCAGCAGCTTGGATGGTCAGCCCCAGCATTTT. Protein: CASSLDGQPQHF.

The V gene is TRBV19, the J gene TRBJ2-1, with D uncertain. The CDR3 has 16 residues. Germline loops: CDR1 LNHDA, CDR2 SQIVND (reference sequence). V lost 1 base and J lost 0, with 10 bases in between. The CDR3 coding sequence is TGTGCCAGTAGTATAGGGCTAACCAGCTCCTACAATGAGCAGTTCTTC. Amino acid sequence: CASSIGLTSSYNEQFF. Looking up the rest from reference TRBV19 and TRBJ2-1 gives the full variable domain: DGGITQSPKYLFRKEGQNVTLSCEQNLNHDAMYWYRQDPGQGLRLIYYSQIVNDFQKGDIAEGYSVSREKKESFPLTVTSAQKNPTAFYLCASSIGLTSSYNEQFFGPGTRLTVL.

V and J are TRBV25-1 and TRBJ2-5; TRBD1 agrees at 7 bases. Germline V gene data show CDR1 as MGHDK and CDR2 as SYGVNS. CDR3 length: 15 amino acids. The junction had 8 bases not matched to a gene; V was cut back by 3 bases and J by 4 bases. The CDR3: CASSDTGVFSETQYF. CDR3 DNA: TGTGCCAGCAGTGATACAGGGGTGTTTTCAGAGACCCAGTACTTC.

A remark on this clone: This sample also contains other DNA sequences that code for the same CDR3. For the CDR3, the DNA is TGTGCCAGCAGTTTGGGGTCCTACGAGCAGTACTTC. Translating gives CASSLGSYEQYF. The rearrangement uses TRBV12-3 or TRBV12-4 and TRBJ2-7; no reliable D call. CDR3 length: 12 residues. V shed 3 bases and J shed 1 base, with 4 bases lying between them.

The chain links TRBV7-2 to TRBJ2-1; 10 bases are shared with TRBD2. The germline gives CDR1 SGHTA, CDR2 FQGNSA. The CDR3 is 16 residues long. V lost 1 base to trimming and J lost 9 bases; unmatched junction nucleotides: 9. The CDR3 loop reads CASSLVGLAGDSEQFF. CDR3 nucleotide sequence: TGTGCCAGCAGCTTAGTCGGCCTAGCGGGAGATAGTGAGCAGTTCTTC.

The chain is built from TRBV6-5 and TRBJ2-1, with D perhaps TRBD1 (6 bases). Trimming shortened V by 2 bases and J by 7 bases, and 18 bases separated the two germline ends. Germline assignment: CDR1 MNHEY and CDR2 SVGAGI. The CDR3 is 16 amino acids. The CDR3 reads CASSYGYRVLGNEQFF. In nucleotides, the CDR3 is TGTGCCAGCAGTTACGGTTACAGGGTGTTGGGGAATGAGCAGTTCTTC.

V is TRBV11-2 and J is TRBJ2-4; D remains ambiguous. Germline lookup yields CDR1 SGHAT and CDR2 FQNNGV. The CDR3 loop spans 15 amino acids. V was shortened by 1 base and J by 8 bases, with 15 bases between the two germline ends. The DNA for the CDR3 is TGTGCCAGCAGCTTAGCGGCCCTTGGGGTGGACATTCAGTACTTC. It specifies CASSLAALGVDIQYF.

V and J are TRBV2 and TRBJ1-4; D ambiguous. The CDR3 runs to 15 residues. V was cut by 6 bases and J by 2 bases, with 13 bases left in between. Germline lookup yields CDR1 SNHLY and CDR2 FYNNEI. CDR3 nucleotides: TGTGCCAGCAGGGACCGACGGCACACTAATGAAAAACTGTTTTTT. Translated: CASRDRRHTNEKLFF.

This chain links TRBV30 with TRBJ2-3, with a weak D call TRBD1 (6 bases). This CDR3 has 15 amino acids. Trimming stripped 0 bases from V and 2 bases from J, with 12 bases between. Germline-derived CDR1 and CDR2 are GTSNPN and SVGIG (reference sequence). The CDR3, as DNA: TGTGCCTGGAGTGTCTTCAGGGGTTCCACAGATACGCAGTATTTT. This translates into CAWSVFRGSTDTQYF.

Written as DNA, the CDR3 is TGTGCCAGCAGTTACCGCGGGGACTACACTGAAGCTTTCTTT. Encoded protein: CASSYRGDYTEAFF. The chain employs TRBV6-5 and TRBJ1-1; weak D call: TRBD1 (5 bases). The V end was cut by 2 bases, the J end by 3 bases, with 10 bases between. The germline gives CDR1 MNHEY, CDR2 SVGAGI. The CDR3 is 14 residues long.

The chain recombines TRBV11-2 with TRBJ2-7, with TRBD1 identical over 9 bases. Losses at the gene ends were 3 bases for V and 6 bases for J; bases not matched to a gene: 3. This CDR3 contains 13 residues. The germline V gene has CDR1 SGHAT and CDR2 FQNNGV. The DNA for the CDR3 is TGTGCCAGCAGCTTGGACAGGGGCGCCGAGCAGTACTTC. This encodes CASSLDRGAEQYF. Together with reference TRBV11-2 and TRBJ2-7, the CDR3 gives the full variable domain: EAGVAQSPRYKIIEKRQSVAFWCNPISGHATLYWYQQILGQGPKLLIQFQNNGVVDDSQLPKDRFSAERLKGVDSTLKIQPAKLEDSAVYLCASSLDRGAEQYFGPGTRLTVT.

The CDR3: CASRGAQYF. CDR3 coding DNA: TGTGCCAGCAGAGGGGCTCAGTACTTC. The rearrangement joins TRBV28 to TRBJ2-7, with D perhaps TRBD1 (5 bases). This CDR3 is 9 amino acids long. CDR1 MDHEN and CDR2 SYDVKM come from the germline V gene. Trimming left V 6 bases short and J 10 bases short, with 7 bases between.

The chain couples TRBV2 to TRBJ2-1; weak D call: TRBD2 (6 bases). The V end lost 9 bases, the J end lost 10 bases, and 22 bases lay between the germline ends. CDR3 length equals 14 residues. From germline, CDR1 is SNHLY and CDR2 FYNNEI. In DNA form, the CDR3 reads TGTGCCAGTAGGCCCCGGGAGTCCTCGAGGGAGCAGTTCTTC. It translates to CASRPRESSREQFF.

CDR3: CASSHREREPWTDEQFF. The CDR3 DNA follows: TGCGCCAGCAGTCATCGAGAGCGGGAACCTTGGACGGATGAGCAGTTCTTC. The rearrangement uses TRBV23-1 and TRBJ2-1, with 7 bases aligning to TRBD2. TRBV23-1 falls under the ORF class, with uncertain function. CDR3 size: 17 residues. The ends lost 3 bases at V and 8 bases at J; junction bases unmatched: 16.